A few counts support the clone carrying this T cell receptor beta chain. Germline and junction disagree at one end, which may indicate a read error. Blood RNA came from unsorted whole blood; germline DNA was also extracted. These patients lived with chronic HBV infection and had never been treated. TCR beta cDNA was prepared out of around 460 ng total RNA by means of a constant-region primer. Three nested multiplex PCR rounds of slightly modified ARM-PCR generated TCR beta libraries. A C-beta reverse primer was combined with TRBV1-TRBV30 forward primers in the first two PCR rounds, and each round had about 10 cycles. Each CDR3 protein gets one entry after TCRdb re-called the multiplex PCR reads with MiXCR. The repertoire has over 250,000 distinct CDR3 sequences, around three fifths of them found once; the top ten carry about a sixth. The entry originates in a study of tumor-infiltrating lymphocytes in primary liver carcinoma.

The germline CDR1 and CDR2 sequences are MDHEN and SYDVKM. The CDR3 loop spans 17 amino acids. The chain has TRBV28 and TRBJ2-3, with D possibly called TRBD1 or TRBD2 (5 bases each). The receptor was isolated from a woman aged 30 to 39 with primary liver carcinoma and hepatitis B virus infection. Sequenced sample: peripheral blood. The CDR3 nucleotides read TGTGCTAGCAGTTCCGGGACCGCCAATCCGAGGGGAGATACGCAGTATTTT. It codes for CASSSGTANPRGDTQYF. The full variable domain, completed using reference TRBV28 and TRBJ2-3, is DVKVTQSSRYLVKRTGEKVFLECVQDMDHENMFWYRQDPGLGLRLIYFSYDVKMKEKGDIPEGYSVSREKKERFSLILESASTNQTSMYLCASSSGTANPRGDTQYFGPGTRLTVL.